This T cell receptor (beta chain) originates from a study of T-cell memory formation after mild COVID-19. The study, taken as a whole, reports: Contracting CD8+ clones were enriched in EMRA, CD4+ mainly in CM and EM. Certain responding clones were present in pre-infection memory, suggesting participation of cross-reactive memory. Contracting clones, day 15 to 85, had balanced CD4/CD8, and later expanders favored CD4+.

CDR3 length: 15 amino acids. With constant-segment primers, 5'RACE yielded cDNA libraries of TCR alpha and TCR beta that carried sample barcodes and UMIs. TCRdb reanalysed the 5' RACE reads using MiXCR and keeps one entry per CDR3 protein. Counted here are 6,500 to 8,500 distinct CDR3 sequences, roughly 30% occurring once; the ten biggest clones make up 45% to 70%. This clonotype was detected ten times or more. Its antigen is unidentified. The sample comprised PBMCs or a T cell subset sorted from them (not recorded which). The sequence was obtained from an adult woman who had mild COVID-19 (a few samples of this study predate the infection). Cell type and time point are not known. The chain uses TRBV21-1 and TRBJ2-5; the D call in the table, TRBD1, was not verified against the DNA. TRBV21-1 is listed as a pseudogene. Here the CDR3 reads CASSNPGQARVTQYF. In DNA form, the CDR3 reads TGTGCCAGCAGCAACCCCGGACAGGCCCGGGTGACCCAGTACTTC.